This T cell receptor (beta chain) was sequenced for a study of shared clonotypes between healthy human individuals. Details on this clone: As yet, its antigen is unknown. It differs at one base from a far larger clone, so likely a read error. Other DNA sequences of this sample code for an identical CDR3.

Unsorted samples drew genomic DNA from about 90 million PBMCs. Points from the study as a whole: An anticipated effect of sequencing depth on clonotype sharing among donors was recognized.

Germline V gene sequence: CDR1 GTSNPN, CDR2 SVGIG (reference sequence). The CDR3 sequence is 15 residues long. The repertoire was sequenced with immunoSEQ multiplex PCR; TCRdb's copy has only in-frame clones and lacks some. The sample comprises around 440,000 clones, roughly four fifths of which are singletons, and approximately 12% rests with the top ten. This TCR was sampled from a middle-aged woman in good health. Some clones in this sample may be carry-over from other donors' samples. This chain links TRBV30 with TRBJ1-4; perhaps TRBD1 as D (5 bases). Material for sequencing was PBMCs. CDR3 coding DNA: TGTGCCTGGAGTGTACTGGGCGGGACTAATGAAAAACTGTTTTTC. Translation gives CAWSVLGGTNEKLFF.